This T cell receptor beta chain was retrieved from a study of blood T cell repertoires in COVID-19. Study context: The origin of the acute and convalescent COVID-19 samples was the United States, Italy and Spain. The analysed material was cDNA or gDNA that came from T cells, B-cell-depleted T cells, or PBMCs.

Here immunoSEQ multiplex PCR was the method, and the copy in TCRdb shows in-frame clones only, minus some. The data contain some 88,000 clones, around 79% of them singletons. The ends lost 0 bases at V and 3 bases at J; junction bases unmatched: 12. Germline assignment: CDR1 SGHDT and CDR2 YYEEEE. The CDR3 is 18 amino acids. The chain carries TRBV5-6 and TRBJ2-1; TRBD2 agrees at 7 bases. This TCR was recovered from a human donor in a cohort sampled during active COVID-19. Material for sequencing was peripheral blood. CDR3 amino acids: CASSLAGYGTTHYNEQFF. The CDR3 DNA reads TGTGCCAGCAGCTTGGCCGGCTACGGGACTACCCACTACAATGAGCAGTTCTTC.